The T cell receptor (beta chain) described here comes from a study of blood T cell repertoires in COVID-19. Study as a whole: From T cells, B-cell-depleted T cells, or PBMCs came the material, which was cDNA or gDNA.

How the authors handled the data: Amplified reference gene primers provided the basis for estimating nucleated cell counts. Assay used: immunoSEQ multiplex PCR; TCRdb lists only in-frame clones, some missing. V and J calls and clone size are given by that table; D and trimming were obtained from the DNA. The table shows about 28,000 clones, with roughly 85% occurring only once. The CDR3 length is 14 residues. Germline CDR1 and CDR2: SGHVS and FQNEAQ. V lost 3 bases and J lost 10, with 15 bases in between. Sequencing used peripheral blood. The V gene is TRBV7-8, the J gene TRBJ1-4; D call uncertain. The sequence was obtained from a human donor in a cohort sampled during active COVID-19. The CDR3 spells CASSFLRERRKLFF. The CDR3, as DNA: TGTGCCAGCAGCTTCTTACGAGAACGCCGAAAACTGTTTTTT.